Below are 8 T cell receptor beta chains sequenced from a single sample in a study of a mutant IDH1 vaccine in newly diagnosed glioma. These receptors have no identified antigens. Time point indicated: week 35, safety follow-up. Doses comprised 300 ug of mutant IDH1 20-mer peptide each, plus topical imiquimod. Profiled with immunoSEQ multiplex PCR; TCRdb holds only in-frame clones, not every one. The sample has about 32,000 clones, over 65% seen once. The specimen comprised PBMCs, sampled from a glioma patient whose treatment included an IDH1 peptide vaccine. These TCRs come from a woman aged 40 to 55 with glioma.

The chain couples TRBV30 to TRBJ2-1; 11 bases align to TRBD2. Trimming cost V 8 bases and J 0 bases; bases outside gene matches: 9. Germline V CDR1 and CDR2: GTSNPN, SVGIG (reference sequence). The CDR3 has 16 residues. The CDR3 DNA is TGTGCCGGCACTAGCGGGGGCGCCCGCTCCTACAATGAGCAGTTCTTC. Protein: CAGTSGGARSYNEQFF. Looking up the rest from reference TRBV30 and TRBJ2-1 gives the full variable domain: SQTIHQWPATLVQPVGSPLSLECTVEGTSNPNLYWYRQAAGRGLQLLFYSVGIGQISSEVPQNLSASRPQDRQFILSSKKLLLSDSGFYLCAGTSGGARSYNEQFFGPGTRLTVL.

The table lists this clone with a count of one. This chain joins TRBV5-3 and TRBJ1-2; no clear D gene. TRBV5-3 has ORF status, its function being uncertain. Trimming shortened V by 4 bases and J by 11 bases, and 12 bases separated the two germline ends. This CDR3 is 11 amino acids long. The chain's CDR3 is CARSPLGPYTF. The CDR3 DNA reads as TGTGCCAGAAGCCCACTCGGACCGTACACCTTC.

CDR3 DNA sequence: TGCGCCAGCGGAGCGGCCCTTTACAGGTTAACCACCCAAGAGACCCAGTACTTC. Amino acid sequence: CASGAALYRLTTQETQYF. The chain is built from TRBV4-1 and TRBJ2-5; D possibly matches TRBD1 or TRBD2 (5 bases each). Germline V gene sequence: CDR1 MGHRA, CDR2 YSYEKL. This CDR3 comprises 18 residues. Trimming removed 8 bases from V and 1 base from J, with 26 bases in between.

This CDR3 reads CAISESRAGQETQYF. In DNA, the CDR3 is TGTGCCATCAGTGAGTCCAGGGCAGGTCAAGAGACCCAGTACTTC. The chain couples TRBV10-3 to TRBJ2-5; D perhaps matches TRBD1 (5 bases). With 0 bases removed from V and 2 bases from J, the gap between germline ends came to 10 bases. This CDR3 has 15 amino acids. Germline values: CDR1 ENHRY, CDR2 SYGVKD.

The rearrangement uses TRBV30 and TRBJ2-1; D ambiguous. The V gene lost 8 bases and the J gene lost 3 bases, with 17 bases spanning the gap. The V gene's germline CDR1 is GTSNPN and CDR2 SVGIG (reference sequence). This CDR3 is built from 14 residues. The CDR3 spells CAARPSENYNEQFF. As DNA, the CDR3 is TGTGCCGCCAGGCCCTCGGAGAACTACAATGAGCAGTTCTTC.

The DNA for the CDR3 is TGTGCCAGCAGGGGGGGTTATGAAAAACTGTTTTTT. This translates into CASRGGYEKLFF. The J gene is TRBJ1-4, the V gene TRBV2; maybe TRBD1 (5 bases). The germline CDR1 and CDR2 sequences are SNHLY and FYNNEI. Trimming removed 6 bases from V and 6 bases from J, with 8 bases in between. The CDR3 consists of 12 residues.

The chain employs TRBV9 and TRBJ1-1; 8 nucleotides match TRBD1. V trimming: 4 bases; J trimming: 6 bases; junction bases outside the gene matches: 14. This CDR3 contains 16 residues. The germline V gene has CDR1 SGDLS and CDR2 YYNGEE. CDR3 protein: CASSLNGQGEGPEAFF. The CDR3, as DNA: TGTGCCAGCAGCCTTAACGGACAGGGAGAGGGCCCTGAAGCTTTCTTT.

The chain has TRBV5-1 and TRBJ1-1; 9 bases are a match to TRBD1. V trimming: 4 bases; J trimming: 7 bases; junction bases outside the gene matches: 5. The CDR3 sequence is 13 residues long. Germline values: CDR1 SGHRS, CDR2 YFSETQ. For the CDR3, the DNA is TGCGCCAGCAGCGGGGGACAGGGACATGAAGCTTTCTTT. It encodes CASSGGQGHEAFF.